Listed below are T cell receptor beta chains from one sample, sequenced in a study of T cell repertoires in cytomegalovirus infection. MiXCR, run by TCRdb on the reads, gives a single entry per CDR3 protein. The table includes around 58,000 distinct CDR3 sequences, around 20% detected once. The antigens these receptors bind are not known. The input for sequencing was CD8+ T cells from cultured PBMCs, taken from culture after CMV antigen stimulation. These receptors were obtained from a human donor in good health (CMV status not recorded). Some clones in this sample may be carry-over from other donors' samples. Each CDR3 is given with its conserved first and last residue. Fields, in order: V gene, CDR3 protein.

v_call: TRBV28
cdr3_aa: CASSWVSGPQHF

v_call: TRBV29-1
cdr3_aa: CSVEDLTVTHYGYTF

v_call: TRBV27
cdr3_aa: CASSLFGGTEAFF

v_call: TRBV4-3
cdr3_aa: CASSQDGADTQYF

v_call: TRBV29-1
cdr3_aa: CSVDTGTSSSGANGLTF

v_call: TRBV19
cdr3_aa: CASSIIEGETQYF

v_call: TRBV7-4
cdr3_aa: CASSLACRPRDFRGDNNQPQHF

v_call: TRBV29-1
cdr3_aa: CSVHHLDSYEQYF

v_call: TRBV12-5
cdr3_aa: CASGPGLYNEQFF

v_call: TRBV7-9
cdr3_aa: CASSSQGNEQYF

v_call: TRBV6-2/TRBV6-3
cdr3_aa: CASSSTLRGADTQYF

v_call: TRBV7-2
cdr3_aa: CASSLGGWDEQYF

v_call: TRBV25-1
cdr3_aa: CARPKLTGGRNQPQHF

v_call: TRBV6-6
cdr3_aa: CASSYSEETALEQYF